A selection of T cell receptor beta chains follows, all from one sample in a study of vaccination and CD4 T cells after COVID-19. MiXCR was run by TCRdb on the PCR reads, yielding one entry per CDR3 protein. The data hold 20,000 or so distinct CDR3 sequences, with 45% to 70% observed a single time. The antigens these receptors bind are not known. Sequenced sample: CD4+ T cells from blood, cultured in vitro. The receptor set was obtained from a human donor who had recovered from COVID-19. CDR3s include the opening cysteine and the closing phenylalanine or tryptophan. Each record gives: CDR3 protein, CDR3 DNA, V gene, clone size, D gene, J gene. The D gene is left open where the match is weak. The listing skips clone size in some rows; elsewhere it reads once, few, many or a size class.

cdr3_aa: CASRIAGSGANVLTF
cdr3_nt: TGTGCCAGCAGGATAGCGGGGTCGGGGGCCAACGTCCTGACTTTC
v_call: TRBV7-2
clone_size: .
d_call: TRBD2
j_call: TRBJ2-6

cdr3_aa: CASSYSISDRQSYEQYF
cdr3_nt: TGTGCCAGCAGTTACTCGATCTCCGACAGGCAGTCCTACGAGCAGTACTTC
v_call: TRBV6-2/TRBV6-3
clone_size: .
d_call: .
j_call: TRBJ2-7

cdr3_aa: CASSLGLSTQETQYF
cdr3_nt: TGTGCCAGCAGTTTGGGACTTAGTACCCAAGAGACCCAGTACTTC
v_call: TRBV28
clone_size: .
d_call: .
j_call: TRBJ2-5

cdr3_aa: CASSPSRSTEAFF
cdr3_nt: TGTGCCAGCAGCCCCAGCCGGAGCACTGAAGCTTTCTTT
v_call: TRBV7-9
clone_size: .
d_call: .
j_call: TRBJ1-1

cdr3_aa: CASSRRDSLGGYTF
cdr3_nt: TGTGCCAGCAGTCGCAGGGACAGCTTGGGCGGCTACACCTTC
v_call: TRBV6-1
clone_size: .
d_call: TRBD1
j_call: TRBJ1-2

cdr3_aa: CASSKTSGAFKYF
cdr3_nt: TGTGCCAGCAGTAAGACTAGCGGGGCGTTCAAGTATTTT
v_call: TRBV7-3
clone_size: .
d_call: TRBD2
j_call: TRBJ2-3

cdr3_aa: CASSSGTPFTEAFF
cdr3_nt: TGTGCCAGCAGCTCGGGAACCCCTTTTACTGAAGCTTTCTTT
v_call: TRBV5-6
clone_size: .
d_call: .
j_call: TRBJ1-1

cdr3_aa: CASSLGIVYGYTF
cdr3_nt: TGTGCCAGCAGCTTAGGGATTGTTTATGGCTACACCTTC
v_call: TRBV7-2
clone_size: .
d_call: .
j_call: TRBJ1-2

cdr3_aa: CASSLWGNRENGYTF
cdr3_nt: TGTGCCAGCAGTTTATGGGGGAACAGGGAGAATGGCTACACCTTC
v_call: TRBV28
clone_size: few
d_call: .
j_call: TRBJ1-2

cdr3_aa: CASRSINSYEQYF
cdr3_nt: TGTGCCAGTAGATCCATAAACTCCTACGAGCAGTACTTC
v_call: TRBV19
clone_size: .
d_call: .
j_call: TRBJ2-7

cdr3_aa: CAIGGRDPPYEQYF
cdr3_nt: TGTGCCATCGGAGGCAGGGATCCTCCCTACGAGCAGTACTTC
v_call: TRBV28
clone_size: .
d_call: .
j_call: TRBJ2-7

cdr3_aa: CASSLDRYEQYF
cdr3_nt: TGTGCCAGCAGCTTGGACCGCTACGAGCAGTACTTC
v_call: TRBV5-4
clone_size: .
d_call: .
j_call: TRBJ2-7

cdr3_aa: CASSLAGGPYEQYF
cdr3_nt: TGTGCCAGCAGCTTAGCGGGAGGGCCGTACGAGCAGTACTTC
v_call: TRBV7-9
clone_size: .
d_call: TRBD2
j_call: TRBJ2-7

cdr3_aa: CAWSVLAYQPQHF
cdr3_nt: TGTGCCTGGAGTGTACTCGCGTATCAGCCCCAGCATTTT
v_call: TRBV30
clone_size: .
d_call: .
j_call: TRBJ1-5

cdr3_aa: CASSLLGGMNTEAFF
cdr3_nt: TGTGCCAGCAGCCTTTTAGGAGGGATGAACACTGAAGCTTTCTTT
v_call: TRBV3-1
clone_size: .
d_call: .
j_call: TRBJ1-1

cdr3_aa: CASSPAGGSTDTQYF
cdr3_nt: TGTGCCAGCAGCCCCGCGGGGGGGAGCACAGATACGCAGTATTTT
v_call: TRBV7-9
clone_size: few
d_call: TRBD2
j_call: TRBJ2-3

cdr3_aa: CASSHLGTGNTEAFF
cdr3_nt: TGCGCCAGCAGCCATTTGGGTACCGGGAACACTGAAGCTTTCTTT
v_call: TRBV4-1
clone_size: .
d_call: .
j_call: TRBJ1-1

cdr3_aa: CASSYLPGTINEQFF
cdr3_nt: TGTGCCAGCAGCTACCTGCCCGGGACTATTAATGAGCAGTTCTTC
v_call: TRBV7-2
clone_size: few
d_call: TRBD2
j_call: TRBJ2-1

cdr3_aa: CASSIQGATEAFF
cdr3_nt: TGTGCCAGCAGCATACAGGGAGCCACTGAAGCTTTCTTT
v_call: TRBV7-2
clone_size: .
d_call: .
j_call: TRBJ1-1

cdr3_aa: CASSQSGIGKNIQYF
cdr3_nt: TGTGCCAGCAGCCAAAGCGGGATTGGCAAAAACATTCAGTACTTC
v_call: TRBV28
clone_size: .
d_call: TRBD2
j_call: TRBJ2-4

cdr3_aa: CASSLAPANGNTIYF
cdr3_nt: TGTGCCAGCAGCTTAGCGCCAGCAAATGGAAACACCATATATTTT
v_call: TRBV7-6
clone_size: few
d_call: .
j_call: TRBJ1-3

cdr3_aa: CASSLDGGTDTQYF
cdr3_nt: TGTGCCAGCAGCTTAGACGGGGGGACAGATACGCAGTATTTT
v_call: TRBV7-6
clone_size: .
d_call: TRBD2
j_call: TRBJ2-3

cdr3_aa: CASSPPSGGGEQFF
cdr3_nt: TGTGCCAGCTCACCGCCTAGCGGGGGGGGTGAGCAGTTCTTC
v_call: TRBV18
clone_size: .
d_call: TRBD2
j_call: TRBJ2-1

cdr3_aa: CASSLDGTYGYTF
cdr3_nt: TGTGCCAGCAGCTTGGACGGCACCTATGGCTACACCTTC
v_call: TRBV5-4
clone_size: .
d_call: .
j_call: TRBJ1-2

cdr3_aa: CASSKEEGNF
cdr3_nt: TGTGCCAGCAGCAAAGAAGAAGGGAACTTC
v_call: TRBV21-1
clone_size: few
d_call: .
j_call: TRBJ2-7

cdr3_aa: CASSIHRGTGRDTEAFF
cdr3_nt: TGTGCCAGTAGTATACACCGCGGGACAGGGAGAGACACTGAAGCTTTCTTT
v_call: TRBV19
clone_size: .
d_call: TRBD1
j_call: TRBJ1-1

cdr3_aa: CSATYTYAYEQYF
cdr3_nt: TGCAGTGCAACGTACACATACGCCTACGAGCAGTACTTC
v_call: TRBV20-1
clone_size: .
d_call: .
j_call: TRBJ2-7

cdr3_aa: CASSPRVYTGELFF
cdr3_nt: TGTGCCAGCAGCCCCAGGGTTTACACCGGGGAGCTGTTTTTT
v_call: TRBV7-8
clone_size: .
d_call: .
j_call: TRBJ2-2

cdr3_aa: CAISERRERWDEQFF
cdr3_nt: TGTGCCATCAGTGAGAGGAGGGAAAGGTGGGATGAGCAGTTCTTC
v_call: TRBV10-3
clone_size: .
d_call: .
j_call: TRBJ2-1